This T cell receptor (beta chain) appears in the sequencing data of a study of T cells after posttransplantation cyclophosphamide. Overall study results and limits: Later post-transplant blood repertoires were often dominated by donor CD8+ memory clones. TRB clonality was highly associated with recipient CMV seropositivity and reactivation. Tissue-infiltrating T cells from skin or gut overlapped little with blood T cells.

Libraries were prepared by immunoSEQ multiplex PCR; TCRdb keeps only in-frame clonotypes and omits some of them. The sample contains 15,000 to 20,000 clones, more than 80% of which appear only once. Germline V gene sequence: CDR1 SNHLY, CDR2 FYNNEI. V shed 7 bases and J 3 bases; nucleotides not matched to a gene: 6. The CDR3 runs 14 residues. Controls had myeloablative marrow grafts with methotrexate and calcineurin inhibitor, sampled at 1 year. As concerns this clone: Its antigen is still unknown.

The clonotype originates from a young adult male patient who received an allogeneic stem cell transplant from an unrelated donor, was CMV-positive, and had acute and chronic GVHD. A subset of T cells may come from the graft donor. The chain recombines TRBV2 with TRBJ1-5, with 7 bases aligning to TRBD1. The sample was PBMCs, taken around 410 days after allogeneic stem cell transplant with calcineurin inhibitor and methotrexate. This CDR3 reads CASIGDRSNQPQHF. The CDR3 bases are TGTGCCAGCATTGGGGACAGATCCAATCAGCCCCAGCATTTT.